One and the same sample provided the 32 T cell receptor beta chains below, sequenced in a study of beta chain features in type 1 diabetes. What was sequenced were expressed TCRB transcripts, since all of the isolated RNA had been reverse transcribed. The method was immunoSEQ multiplex PCR; TCRdb's version includes in-frame clones alone and lacks a portion of them. The data contain about half a million clones, about an eighth of them seen just once; the ten biggest clones take up 0.046%. The sequencing sample was made of naive CD4+ T cells from blood. These TCRs come from a woman between 18 and 29 years old in good health.

Remarks on this clone: The same CDR3 also results from other DNA sequences found in this sample. V gene TRBV11-3 combines with J gene TRBJ2-5, with no clear D. Germline values: CDR1 SGHNT, CDR2 YENEEA. This CDR3 is built from 12 residues. V was trimmed by 0 bases and J by 5 bases, leaving 4 bases between them. The CDR3 nucleotides read TGTGCCAGCAGCTTAGATCGCGAGACCCAGTACTTC. It specifies CASSLDRETQYF. Supplemented by reference TRBV11-3 and TRBJ2-5, the full variable domain reads EAGVVQSPRYKIIEKKQPVAFWCNPISGHNTLYWYLQNLGQGPELLIRYENEEAVDDSQLPKDRFSAERLKGVDSTLKIQPAELGDSAVYLCASSLDRETQYFGPGTRLLVL.

This sequence joins TRBV9 and TRBJ1-1, with 7 bases fitting TRBD1. Germline lookup yields CDR1 SGDLS and CDR2 YYNGEE. The CDR3 is made up of 15 amino acids. Trimming removed 4 bases from V and 0 bases from J; junction bases left unmatched: 6. The CDR3 sequence: CASSLTGSMNTEAFF. The CDR3 coding sequence is TGTGCCAGCAGCCTGACAGGGAGTATGAACACTGAAGCTTTCTTT.

This clone has more than one count but fewer than ten. The chain uses TRBV19 and TRBJ1-2; D might be TRBD1 (5 bases). V lost 5 bases and J lost 2, with 9 bases in between. The CDR3 is made up of 13 amino acids. Germline V lookup: CDR1 LNHDA, CDR2 SQIVND (reference sequence). As DNA, the CDR3 is TGTGCCAGTAGTCCAGGGAGGAACTATGGCTACACCTTC. It translates to CASSPGRNYGYTF.

The CDR3 sequence: CASSRTGPGTDTQYF. In nucleotides, the CDR3 is TGTGCCAGCAGTCGGACAGGCCCAGGCACAGATACGCAGTATTTT. The V gene is TRBV6-5, the J gene TRBJ2-3; 7 bases are shared with TRBD1. CDR3 length: 15 amino acids. V was clipped by 5 bases and J by 1 base; unmatched bases: 6. From germline, CDR1 is MNHEY and CDR2 SVGAGI.

The chain couples TRBV10-3 to TRBJ2-5, with 8 bases fitting TRBD1. V shed 2 bases, J shed 4 bases, and the junction held 6 bases outside the gene matches. CDR1 and CDR2 from the germline V gene are ENHRY and SYGVKD. This CDR3 region has 15 residues. In DNA, the CDR3 is TGTGCCATCAGTGAGAGCACACAGGGGGGAGAGACCCAGTACTTC. Its protein product is CAISESTQGGETQYF.

The sample holds many counts of this clone. The sample holds other DNA sequences that translate to the same CDR3. This chain links TRBV7-9 with TRBJ2-5, with D hard to call. Between the trimmed V and J ends, which lost 1 base and 4 bases, there was a span of 1 base. This CDR3 comprises 11 residues. Looked up from germline, CDR1 is SEHNR and CDR2 is FQNEAQ (reference sequence). The chain's CDR3 is CASSLVETQYF. The CDR3 DNA reads TGTGCCAGCAGCTTAGTAGAGACCCAGTACTTC.

This clone was counted only a few times. This chain links TRBV27 with TRBJ2-3, with 13 bases that match TRBD2. The germline CDR1 and CDR2 sequences are MNHEY and SMNVEV (reference sequence). The V segment lost 5 bases and the J segment 2 bases; nucleotides outside the gene matches: 10. The CDR3 is made up of 18 amino acids. The CDR3: CASSPTSGLAGTTDTQYF. The CDR3 DNA sequence: TGTGCCAGCAGTCCCACCTCGGGACTAGCGGGAACCACAGATACGCAGTATTTT.

V gene TRBV2 combines with J gene TRBJ2-4; D is possibly TRBD1 (6 bases). With 7 bases removed from V and 2 bases from J, the gap between germline ends came to 9 bases. This CDR3 has 13 amino acids. Per the germline V gene, CDR1 is SNHLY and CDR2 is FYNNEI. CDR3 nucleotides: TGTGCCAGCACCGGACAGTCCAAAAACATTCAGTACTTC. It is translated as CASTGQSKNIQYF.

This clone turned up a few times. CDR3 amino acids: CASSQAKTGEQYF. CDR3 coding DNA: TGTGCCAGCAGCCAAGCCAAAACTGGGGAGCAGTACTTC. V usage is TRBV11-2 and J usage is TRBJ2-7; D unclear. The V end lost 5 bases, the J end lost 7 bases, and 15 bases lay between the germline ends. The CDR3 totals 13 residues. CDR1 SGHAT and CDR2 FQNNGV come from the germline V gene.

This clone turned up a few times. The chain has TRBV7-2 and TRBJ1-5, with TRBD1 as a possible D gene (5 bases). Per the germline V gene, CDR1 is SGHTA and CDR2 is FQGNSA. Trimming took 4 bases from V and 5 from J, leaving 9 bases between them. The CDR3 contains 13 residues. CDR3 in amino acids: CASSWGGDQPQHF. The CDR3 DNA sequence: TGTGCCAGCAGCTGGGGAGGGGATCAGCCCCAGCATTTT.

Only a few counts were recorded for this clone. The V and J genes are TRBV4-3 and TRBJ2-1; D uncertain. The germline V gene encodes CDR1 LGHNA and CDR2 YSLEER. The CDR3 runs to 17 residues. The V gene lost 5 bases and the J gene lost 1 base, with 18 bases spanning the gap. The DNA of the CDR3 is TGCGCCAGCAGCTCCCGCCCTGGGTGGGAATCCTACAATGAGCAGTTCTTC. This codes for CASSSRPGWESYNEQFF.

This clone has a handful of counts. The CDR3 loop is CASSGTGQGNIQPQHF. In nucleotides, the CDR3 is TGTGCCAGCAGCGGGACGGGACAGGGGAATATCCAGCCCCAGCATTTT. This sequence joins TRBV14 and TRBJ1-5; TRBD1 matches 10 bases. The CDR3 runs to 16 residues. Germline V gene lookup returns CDR1 SGHDN and CDR2 FVKESK. The V segment lost 5 bases and the J segment 7 bases; nucleotides outside the gene matches: 11.

This clone appeared a few times. Other DNA sequences in the same sample also yield this CDR3. This sequence joins TRBV19 and TRBJ2-1; D gene uncertain. The CDR3 extends over 12 amino acids. In germline, CDR1 is LNHDA, CDR2 SQIVND (reference sequence). V was pared by 2 bases and J by 7 bases, with 6 bases between. The CDR3 sequence is CASSIKGNEQFF. The DNA for the CDR3 is TGTGCCAGTAGTATAAAGGGTAATGAGCAGTTCTTC.

In its sample, this clone was seen a few times. The rearrangement joins TRBV7-2 to TRBJ2-3; D not resolved. The CDR3 is made up of 14 amino acids. Trimming took 2 bases from V and 6 from J, leaving 12 bases between them. Germline V gene sequence: CDR1 SGHTA, CDR2 FQGNSA. CDR3 DNA sequence: TGTGCCAGCAGCTTAACAGTACCGGCGGATACGCAGTATTTT. This encodes CASSLTVPADTQYF.

This clone showed up just a few times. The chain recombines TRBV29-1 with TRBJ2-5; perhaps D is TRBD1 or TRBD2 (5 bases each). V was shortened by 7 bases and J by 5 bases, with 20 bases between the two germline ends. The CDR3 runs to 14 residues. The V gene's germline CDR1 is SQVTM and CDR2 ANQGSEA. As DNA, the CDR3 is TGCAGCGGCGACCGGGGCCTCGGGTCGGAGACCCAGTACTTC. It encodes CSGDRGLGSETQYF.

V is TRBV2 and J is TRBJ2-5; 7 nucleotides line up with TRBD1. The CDR3 contains 13 residues. Trimming cost V 4 bases and J 5 bases; bases outside gene matches: 4. CDR1 and CDR2 (germline): SNHLY, FYNNEI. The CDR3 nucleotides are TGTGCCAGCAGTGGAGACAGGGACGAGACCCAGTACTTC. This gives the protein CASSGDRDETQYF. Full variable domain (outside the CDR3, taken from reference TRBV2 and TRBJ2-5): EPEVTQTPSHQVTQMGQEVILRCVPISNHLYFYWYRQILGQKVEFLVSFYNNEISEKSEIFDDQFSVERPDGSNFTLKIRSTKLEDSAMYFCASSGDRDETQYFGPGTRLLVL.

The chain recombines TRBV30 with TRBJ1-5; D call uncertain. The CDR3 has 12 amino acids. Germline CDR1 reads GTSNPN; CDR2 reads SVGIG (reference sequence). Trimming pared 2 bases from V and 11 bases from J, leaving 13 bases between. Here the CDR3 reads CAWSSSGDTQHF. The CDR3 DNA follows: TGTGCCTGGAGTTCGTCAGGAGATACCCAGCATTTT. Full variable domain (remainder filled in from reference TRBV30 and TRBJ1-5): SQTIHQWPATLVQPVGSPLSLECTVEGTSNPNLYWYRQAAGRGLQLLFYSVGIGQISSEVPQNLSASRPQDRQFILSSKKLLLSDSGFYLCAWSSSGDTQHFGDGTRLSIL.

The gene calls are TRBV18 and TRBJ2-2, with D perhaps given as TRBD1 or TRBD2 (5 bases each). V lost 0 bases, J lost 0 bases, and 5 bases lay in between. The V gene's germline CDR1 is KGHSH and CDR2 LQKENI. This CDR3 comprises 15 residues. CDR3 region: CASSPPGANTGELFF. The DNA for the CDR3 is TGTGCCAGCTCACCACCGGGGGCGAACACCGGGGAGCTGTTTTTT.

This sequence joins TRBV11-3 and TRBJ2-1; no clear D gene. The CDR3 is made up of 14 amino acids. From germline, CDR1 is SGHNT and CDR2 YENEEA. V was cut by 1 base and J by 12 bases, with 16 bases left in between. Here the CDR3 DNA reads TGTGCCAGCAGCTTAGTGGATGGAGTATCGGTGCAGTTCTTC. It specifies CASSLVDGVSVQFF.

This clone showed up just a few times. The chain is built from TRBV7-8 and TRBJ2-7; unclear D gene. V gave up 2 bases and J gave up 6 bases, with 11 bases separating them. CDR3 length: 13 residues. Germline lookup yields CDR1 SGHVS and CDR2 FQNEAQ. CDR3: CASSLRGTGEQYV. DNA of the CDR3: TGTGCCAGCAGCTTACGCGGTACCGGCGAGCAGTACGTC.

The genes are TRBV28 and TRBJ1-2; D not resolved. The germline CDR1 and CDR2 sequences are MDHEN and SYDVKM. Trimming cost V 3 bases and J 6 bases, with 11 bases left between them. This CDR3 has 13 residues. The CDR3 is CASSFGRAHGYTF. The CDR3 DNA follows: TGTGCCAGCAGTTTCGGGAGGGCTCATGGCTACACCTTC.

There are a few counts of this clone. CDR3 loop: CASSKRDHTDTQYF. In nucleotides, the CDR3 is TGCGCCAGCAGCAAGCGGGACCACACAGATACGCAGTATTTT. The rearrangement uses TRBV4-3 and TRBJ2-3, with 7 bases lining up with TRBD2. The V gene's germline CDR1 is LGHNA and CDR2 YSLEER. The ends lost 5 bases at V and 2 bases at J; junction bases unmatched: 4. CDR3 length: 14 amino acids.

This clone has a handful of counts. V and J are TRBV4-1 and TRBJ2-1; 7 bases align to TRBD1. Germline trimming cut 4 bases from V and 0 bases from J; bases unmatched to any gene: 9. This CDR3 comprises 17 residues. Germline V lookup: CDR1 MGHRA, CDR2 YSYEKL. CDR3 protein: CASSPLFRDSSYNEQFF. The CDR3 bases are TGCGCCAGCAGCCCCCTTTTCCGGGACAGCTCCTACAATGAGCAGTTCTTC.

This clone was observed a handful of times. The genes are TRBV6-5 and TRBJ2-7, with D possibly matching TRBD2 (5 bases). V was pared by 5 bases and J by 0 bases, with 14 bases between. The CDR3 is 15 residues long. Germline CDR1 reads MNHEY; CDR2 reads SVGAGI. The CDR3 region is CASSRGMGDSYEQYF. The CDR3 DNA sequence: TGTGCCAGCAGTCGAGGAATGGGAGACTCCTACGAGCAGTACTTC.

This clone was detected only a few times. The genes are TRBV9 and TRBJ2-1; D may correspond to TRBD1 or TRBD2 (7 bases each). There are 19 residues in the CDR3. Germline lookup yields CDR1 SGDLS and CDR2 YYNGEE. V was pared by 6 bases and J by 3 bases, with 28 bases between. CDR3 protein: CASTDLTEGARGSYNEQFF. As DNA, the CDR3 is TGTGCCAGCACCGACCTTACAGAGGGGGCCCGCGGGAGCTACAATGAGCAGTTCTTC. The full variable domain, its missing parts supplied by reference TRBV9 and TRBJ2-1, is DSGVTQTPKHLITATGQRVTLRCSPRSGDLSVYWYQQSLDQGLQFLIQYYNGEERAKGNILERFSAQQFPDLHSELNLSSLELGDSALYFCASTDLTEGARGSYNEQFFGPGTRLTVL.

This chain uses TRBV28 with TRBJ1-2; weak D call: TRBD1 (5 bases). The CDR3 spans 15 residues. The V gene's germline CDR1 is MDHEN and CDR2 SYDVKM. V lost 5 bases to trimming and J lost 2 bases, with 15 bases between them. The CDR3 sequence: CASSPQGPSNYGYTF. CDR3 DNA sequence: TGTGCCAGCAGTCCGCAGGGACCCTCCAACTATGGCTACACCTTC.

A few counts support this clone. This sequence joins TRBV2 and TRBJ2-3; the D is unclear. The V end lost 1 base, the J end lost 1 base, and 9 bases lay between the germline ends. CDR3 size: 15 residues. Germline assignment: CDR1 SNHLY and CDR2 FYNNEI. CDR3 sequence reads: CASSEEVLGTDTQYF. The CDR3 region has the DNA TGTGCCAGCAGTGAAGAGGTTCTCGGCACAGATACGCAGTATTTT.

The genes are TRBV18 and TRBJ2-3; TRBD2 matches at 10 bases. Trimming at V came to 2 bases and at J to 4 bases, leaving 3 bases not matched to a gene. From germline, CDR1 is KGHSH and CDR2 LQKENI. The CDR3 is 15 residues long. DNA for the CDR3: TGTGCCAGCTCACCAGCTAGCGGGAGTTCAGATACGCAGTATTTT. Translation gives CASSPASGSSDTQYF.

The chain uses TRBV7-2 and TRBJ2-1; 9 positions match TRBD1. Germline V gene data show CDR1 as SGHTA and CDR2 as FQGNSA. The CDR3 length is 16 residues. Unmatched junction bases numbered 12, after V lost 5 bases and J lost 7 bases. The DNA of the CDR3 is TGTGCCAGCAGCCTCCTGACCGGGACAGGGATGAATGAGCAGTTCTTC. Amino acid sequence: CASSLLTGTGMNEQFF.

This clone has just a few counts. The V gene is TRBV11-2, the J gene TRBJ2-5, with a tentative D call TRBD1 (5 bases). V lost 3 bases, J lost 4 bases, and 12 bases lay in between. Germline V lookup: CDR1 SGHAT, CDR2 FQNNGV. There are 14 residues in the CDR3. This CDR3 is CASSFTQGIETQYF. The DNA of the CDR3 is TGTGCCAGCAGCTTCACTCAGGGTATAGAGACCCAGTACTTC.

There are a few counts of this clone. This rearrangement joins TRBV9 to TRBJ1-4, with D hard to call. CDR3 length: 15 residues. Trimming took off 0 bases at V and 4 bases at J, with 10 bases between the two ends. Germline lookup yields CDR1 SGDLS and CDR2 YYNGEE. As DNA, the CDR3 is TGTGCCAGCAGCGTAGGGCTACGGATTAATGAAAAACTGTTTTTT. Protein sequence: CASSVGLRINEKLFF.

This clone was found a few times. The chain recombines TRBV11-1 with TRBJ2-3; possible D gene TRBD1, 5 bases. The CDR3 is 15 residues long. Germline-derived CDR1 and CDR2 are SGHAT and FQDESV (reference sequence). The germline V and J ends were trimmed by 0 bases and 7 bases, with 14 bases remaining between them. The CDR3 DNA reads as TGTGCCAGCAGCTTAGCAGGGGCCTTTGTAAATACGCAGTATTTT. Protein product: CASSLAGAFVNTQYF.